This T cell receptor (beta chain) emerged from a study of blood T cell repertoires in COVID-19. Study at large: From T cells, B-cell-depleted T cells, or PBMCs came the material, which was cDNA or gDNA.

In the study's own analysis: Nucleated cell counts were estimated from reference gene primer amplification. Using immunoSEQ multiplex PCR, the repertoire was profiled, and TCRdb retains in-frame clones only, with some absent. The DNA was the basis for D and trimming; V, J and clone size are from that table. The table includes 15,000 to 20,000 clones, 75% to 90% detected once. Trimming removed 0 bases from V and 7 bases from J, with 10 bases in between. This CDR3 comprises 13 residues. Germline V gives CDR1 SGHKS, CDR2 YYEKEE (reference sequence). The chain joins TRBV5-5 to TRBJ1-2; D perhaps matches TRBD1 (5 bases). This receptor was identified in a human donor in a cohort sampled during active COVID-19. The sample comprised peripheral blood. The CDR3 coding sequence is TGTGCCAGCAGCTTGGCGGGGGGAGGTGGCTACACCTTC. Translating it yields CASSLAGGGGYTF. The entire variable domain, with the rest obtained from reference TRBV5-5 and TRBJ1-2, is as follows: DAGVTQSPTHLIKTRGQQVTLRCSPISGHKSVSWYQQVLGQGPQFIFQYYEKEERGRGNFPDRFSARQFPNYSSELNVNALLLGDSALYLCASSLAGGGGYTFGSGTRLTVV.